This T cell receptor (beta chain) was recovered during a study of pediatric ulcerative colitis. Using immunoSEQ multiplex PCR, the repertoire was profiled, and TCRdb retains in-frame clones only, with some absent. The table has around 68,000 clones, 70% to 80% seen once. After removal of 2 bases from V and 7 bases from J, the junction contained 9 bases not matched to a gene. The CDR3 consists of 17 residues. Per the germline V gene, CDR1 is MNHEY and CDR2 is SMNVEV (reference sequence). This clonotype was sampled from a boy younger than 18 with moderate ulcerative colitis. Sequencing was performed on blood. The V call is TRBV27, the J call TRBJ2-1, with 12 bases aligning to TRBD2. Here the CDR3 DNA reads TGTGCCAGCAGTTTAAGGGCTAGCGGGGGGGCTGGTAATGAGCAGTTCTTC. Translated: CASSLRASGGAGNEQFF.